One and the same sample provided the 30 T cell receptor beta chains below, sequenced in a study of blood T cell repertoires in COVID-19. Clones were sequenced by immunoSEQ multiplex PCR, and TCRdb holds only the in-frame ones, with some missing. The sample has about 13,000 clones; under 80% are singletons. The specimen was peripheral blood. The receptors shown here come from a woman older than 75 with acute or convalescent COVID-19.

The rearrangement joins TRBV7-6 to TRBJ2-5; tentatively, D is TRBD2 (6 bases). In germline, CDR1 is SGHVS, CDR2 FNYEAQ. V was pared by 5 bases and J by 5 bases, with 12 bases between. This CDR3 spans 13 amino acids. The CDR3 loop reads CASSARGGETQYF. Here the CDR3 DNA reads TGTGCCAGCAGCGCGCGGGGTGGGGAGACCCAGTACTTC.

The chain employs TRBV2 and TRBJ2-3; 7 nucleotides agree with TRBD2. Losses at the gene ends were 6 bases for V and 2 bases for J; bases not matched to a gene: 5. CDR1 is SNHLY and CDR2 is FYNNEI in the germline V gene. The CDR3 sequence is 14 residues long. DNA for the CDR3: TGTGCCAGCAGGGATTGGGACTACACAGATACGCAGTATTTT. It specifies CASRDWDYTDTQYF.

V usage is TRBV7-9 and J usage is TRBJ1-5, with D unclear. Germline CDR1 and CDR2: SEHNR and FQNEAQ (reference sequence). The V end was cut by 5 bases, the J end by 3 bases, with 14 bases between. The CDR3 consists of 15 residues. This chain's CDR3 is CASSGGLGDNQPQHF. Here the CDR3 DNA reads TGTGCCAGCAGCGGCGGATTAGGAGACAATCAGCCCCAGCATTTT. Based on the CDR3 plus reference TRBV7-9 and TRBJ1-5, the full variable domain is DTGVSQNPRHKITKRGQNVTFRCDPISEHNRLYWYRQTLGQGPEFLTYFQNEAQLEKSRLLSDRFSAERPKGSFSTLEIQRTEQGDSAMYLCASSGGLGDNQPQHFGDGTRLSIL.

This clone was seen only a few times. The V gene is TRBV6-2 or TRBV6-3, the J gene TRBJ1-2; D not certain. The CDR3 has 15 residues. Trimming removed 2 bases at V and 9 bases at J, with 19 bases between. CDR1 and CDR2 from the germline V gene are MNHEY and SVGEGT. CDR3 DNA: TGTGCCAGCAGTTACCAAGACCGACTACTCGCGAGCTACACCTTC. Translation: CASSYQDRLLASYTF.

The rearrangement links TRBV20-1 to TRBJ1-2; no clear D. V lost 0 bases and J lost 6, with 5 bases in between. This CDR3 has 11 residues. Germline V lookup: CDR1 DFQATT, CDR2 SNEGSKA (reference sequence). CDR3: CSARDLDGYTF. The DNA of the CDR3 is TGCAGTGCTAGAGATCTCGATGGCTACACCTTC.

The chain uses TRBV5-4 and TRBJ1-2, with 8 bases lining up with TRBD1. From germline, CDR1 is SGHNT and CDR2 YYREEE (reference sequence). With V trimmed by 0 bases and J by 5 bases, 6 bases remained unmatched. The CDR3 length is 15 residues. The CDR3 loop reads CASSLAGQGGYGYTF. CDR3 DNA: TGTGCCAGCAGCTTGGCTGGACAGGGAGGGTATGGCTACACCTTC.

This clone was counted a few times. This chain links TRBV10-1 with TRBJ1-6; 7 bases are a match to TRBD1. The CDR3 runs to 16 residues. Germline V gene sequence: CDR1 WNHNN, CDR2 SYGVQD (reference sequence). The V segment lost 2 bases and the J segment 4 bases; nucleotides outside the gene matches: 5. The CDR3 here is CASSEEGTEYNSPLHF. The CDR3 DNA reads as TGCGCCAGCAGTGAGGAAGGGACAGAGTATAATTCACCCCTCCACTTT.

This clone showed up just a few times. The chain has TRBV7-2 and TRBJ2-3; D is perhaps TRBD1 (6 bases). This CDR3 comprises 13 residues. Germline V CDR1 and CDR2: SGHTA, FQGNSA. The V end was cut by 1 base, the J end by 9 bases, with 11 bases between. In DNA form, the CDR3 reads TGTGCCAGCAGCTTAGAGGGACACTCAACGCAGTATTTT. This gives the protein CASSLEGHSTQYF.

The chain combines TRBV10-3 with TRBJ2-1; D gene ambiguous. The CDR3 contains 16 residues. Trimming removed 7 bases at V and 3 bases at J, with 19 bases between. Germline assignment: CDR1 ENHRY and CDR2 SYGVKD. CDR3 coding DNA: TGTGCCATCAACCACGGTCGGCAGGCCGGCTACAATGAGCAGTTCTTC. Encoded protein: CAINHGRQAGYNEQFF.

This clone was seen a handful of times. The chain links TRBV7-2 to TRBJ2-5; TRBD2 matches at 12 bases. CDR1 SGHTA and CDR2 FQGNSA come from the germline V gene. CDR3 length equals 15 residues. J was trimmed by 5 bases and V by 5 bases; bases with no gene match: 6. CDR3 region: CASSPETSGGETQYF. The CDR3 bases are TGTGCCAGCAGCCCTGAGACTAGCGGGGGTGAGACCCAGTACTTC.

This chain uses TRBV10-3 with TRBJ1-3; D is ambiguous. Per the germline V gene, CDR1 is ENHRY and CDR2 is SYGVKD. The V and J ends lost 7 bases and 0 bases respectively, with 7 bases between them. CDR3 length: 13 amino acids. CDR3 sequence: CAITDSSGNTIYF. The CDR3 DNA reads as TGTGCCATCACAGACTCCTCTGGAAACACCATATATTTT.

V and J are TRBV7-2 and TRBJ2-2, with a possible D match to TRBD1 (6 bases). This CDR3 is built from 14 residues. The V gene's germline CDR1 is SGHTA and CDR2 FQGNSA. V was trimmed by 3 bases and J by 10 bases, leaving 15 bases between them. CDR3 DNA sequence: TGTGCCAGCAGCTTTGGACAGACGTTCGAGGAGCTGTTTTTT. It translates to CASSFGQTFEELFF.

This clone was picked up one time. The chain is built from TRBV5-1 and TRBJ2-7, with a tentative D call TRBD2 (6 bases). Trimming pared 5 bases from V and 3 bases from J, leaving 15 bases between. The germline CDR1 and CDR2 sequences are SGHRS and YFSETQ. This CDR3 region has 14 residues. This chain's CDR3 is CASSAGGSNYEQYF. The CDR3 bases are TGCGCCAGCAGTGCCGGGGGTTCCAACTACGAGCAGTACTTC.

The chain recombines TRBV4-1 with TRBJ1-6; 8 bases fit TRBD1. The germline V gene encodes CDR1 MGHRA and CDR2 YSYEKL. The CDR3 runs 15 residues. V was pared by 3 bases and J by 7 bases, with 5 bases of the junction left unmatched. In nucleotides, the CDR3 is TGCGCCAGCAGCCAGGACAGGGTAAGGAATTCACCCCTCCACTTT. Translated, it gives CASSQDRVRNSPLHF.

A word on this clone: Germline is not matched at one junction end, which may reflect a read error. The V call is TRBV7-9, the J call TRBJ2-7; possibly TRBD1 for D (6 bases). From germline, CDR1 is SEHNR and CDR2 FQNEAQ (reference sequence). CDR3 size: 13 residues. CDR3 residues: CASSPALMDRKRF. Here the CDR3 DNA reads TGTGCCAGCAGCCCCGCCCTTATGGACAGAAAGAGGTTC. The full variable domain, rest sourced from reference TRBV7-9 and TRBJ2-7, is DTGVSQNPRHKITKRGQNVTFRCDPISEHNRLYWYRQTLGQGPEFLTYFQNEAQLEKSRLLSDRFSAERPKGSFSTLEIQRTEQGDSAMYLCASSPALMDRKRFGPGTRLTVT.

The rearrangement joins TRBV21-1 to TRBJ1-2; TRBD1 reflects the table's D call only, with no check against the DNA. TRBV21-1 is deemed a pseudogene. The length of the CDR3 is 14 residues. CDR3 region: CASSNAGSNYGYTF. The CDR3 DNA reads as TGTGCCAGCAGCAACGCAGGGTCTAACTATGGCTACACCTTC.

This clone was counted once. V and J are TRBV7-3 and TRBJ2-2, with a tentative D call TRBD2 (6 bases). Germline V CDR1 and CDR2: SGHTA, FQGTGA. Trimming cost V 5 bases and J 0 bases, with 10 bases left between them. CDR3 size: 15 residues. DNA of the CDR3: TGTGCCAGCAGCGTAAGCGGGCCGAACACCGGGGAGCTGTTTTTT. This sequence encodes CASSVSGPNTGELFF.

J is TRBJ2-7 and V is TRBV7-9; D is perhaps TRBD1 (5 bases). Deletions cut 3 bases from V and 1 base from J, with 19 bases between. CDR1 and CDR2 from the germline V gene are SEHNR and FQNEAQ (reference sequence). The length of the CDR3 is 17 residues. The CDR3 is CASSLVAGLQVSYEQYF. The CDR3, as DNA: TGTGCCAGCAGCTTGGTCGCAGGGTTACAGGTTTCCTACGAGCAGTACTTC.

The chain uses TRBV4-1 and TRBJ2-1; D perhaps matches TRBD2 (6 bases). In germline, CDR1 is MGHRA, CDR2 YSYEKL. This CDR3 comprises 15 residues. V gave up 3 bases and J gave up 5 bases, with 14 bases separating them. This CDR3 is CASSQIIAEHNEQFF. In DNA, the CDR3 is TGCGCCAGCAGCCAGATCATAGCGGAGCACAATGAGCAGTTCTTC.

This clone was recorded a few times. The V and J genes are TRBV27 and TRBJ2-5, with TRBD2 matching over 16 bases. The V and J ends lost 5 bases and 2 bases, in that order; junction bases with no gene match: 5. The CDR3 runs to 17 residues. Per the germline V gene, CDR1 is MNHEY and CDR2 is SMNVEV (reference sequence). CDR3 protein: CASSPGLAGGGQETQYF. In DNA, the CDR3 is TGTGCCAGCAGTCCGGGACTAGCGGGGGGGGGGCAAGAGACCCAGTACTTC.

The chain has TRBV4-2 and TRBJ1-1; no firm D call. CDR1 and CDR2 from the germline V gene are LGHNA and YNFKEQ. The V end lost 4 bases, the J end lost 0 bases, and 12 bases lay between the germline ends. This CDR3 has 15 amino acids. Written as DNA, the CDR3 is TGTGCCAGCAGCCGCGAGGTCGGGTTGAACACTGAAGCTTTCTTT. Encoded protein: CASSREVGLNTEAFF.

The chain links TRBV4-1 to TRBJ2-1, with a weak D call TRBD1 (6 bases). V lost 2 bases to trimming and J lost 0 bases, with 14 bases between them. The CDR3 has 17 amino acids. The germline V gene has CDR1 MGHRA and CDR2 YSYEKL. The DNA of the CDR3 is TGCGCCAGCAGCCAAAAAGGCAGGGGTGACTCCTACAATGAGCAGTTCTTC. It encodes CASSQKGRGDSYNEQFF.

The chain couples TRBV15 to TRBJ2-7, with 8 nucleotides matching TRBD1. V gave up 3 bases and J gave up 2 bases; unmatched junction bases: 3. The CDR3 is 14 amino acids. The germline V gene has CDR1 LNHNV and CDR2 YYDKDF (reference sequence). The CDR3 DNA reads TGTGCCACCAGCAGCCGACAGGGGCCCTACGAGCAGTACTTC. Translated, it gives CATSSRQGPYEQYF.

The chain combines TRBV18 with TRBJ1-3, with a weak D call TRBD1 (5 bases). CDR1 and CDR2 from the germline V gene are KGHSH and LQKENI. The CDR3 loop spans 16 amino acids. V was clipped by 0 bases and J by 4 bases, with 13 bases between them. The CDR3 sequence: CASSPPTRAEGNTIYF. The CDR3 nucleotides read TGTGCCAGCTCACCACCGACCAGGGCGGAAGGAAACACCATATATTTT.

This clone has only one observation. This chain uses TRBV11-2 with TRBJ2-7; TRBD1 aligns across 9 bases. Germline V gene data show CDR1 as SGHAT and CDR2 as FQNNGV. The V gene end was trimmed by 5 bases and the J gene end by 6 bases; junction bases not matched to a gene: 8. This CDR3 region has 14 residues. Written as DNA, the CDR3 is TGTGCCAGCAGCCAGGGACAGGGTTCGCCCGAGCAGTACTTC. Translating gives CASSQGQGSPEQYF.

The CDR3 region has the DNA TGTGCCATCAGTGAGCTTGGCACAGATACGCAGTATTTT. It yields the protein CAISELGTDTQYF. V and J are TRBV10-3 and TRBJ2-3; D not certain. Germline V gene data show CDR1 as ENHRY and CDR2 as SYGVKD. Between the trimmed V and J ends, which lost 2 bases and 1 base, there was a span of 4 bases. This CDR3 comprises 13 residues.

This rearrangement joins TRBV5-1 to TRBJ1-2, with unresolved D. Per the germline V gene, CDR1 is SGHRS and CDR2 is YFSETQ. V was trimmed by 0 bases and J by 7 bases, leaving 13 bases between them. This CDR3 region has 14 residues. The CDR3 sequence: CASSLDTPNLGYTF. The CDR3 bases are TGCGCCAGCAGCTTGGACACACCGAATCTTGGCTACACCTTC.

The chain links TRBV20-1 to TRBJ1-1; D is ambiguous. Trimming left V 7 bases short and J 3 bases short, with 9 bases between. This CDR3 spans 11 amino acids. Looked up from germline, CDR1 is DFQATT and CDR2 is SNEGSKA (reference sequence). This CDR3 reads CSGSGDTEAFF. The CDR3 coding sequence is TGCAGTGGATCCGGGGACACTGAAGCTTTCTTT.

J is TRBJ1-1 and V is TRBV11-2; 7 nucleotides align to TRBD1. The CDR3 has 15 residues. The J segment lost 4 bases and the V segment lost 2 bases, leaving 7 bases of the junction unmatched. The germline V gene encodes CDR1 SGHAT and CDR2 FQNNGV. This chain's CDR3 is CASSLNHAGGTEAFF. The CDR3 DNA reads TGTGCCAGCAGCTTAAATCACGCAGGGGGCACTGAAGCTTTCTTT. Full variable domain (rest looked up from reference TRBV11-2 and TRBJ1-1): EAGVAQSPRYKIIEKRQSVAFWCNPISGHATLYWYQQILGQGPKLLIQFQNNGVVDDSQLPKDRFSAERLKGVDSTLKIQPAKLEDSAVYLCASSLNHAGGTEAFFGQGTRLTVV.

This sequence joins TRBV6-4 and TRBJ2-3, with TRBD2 matching over 11 bases. Germline trimming cut 3 bases from V and 4 bases from J; bases unmatched to any gene: 6. Looked up from germline, CDR1 is MRHNA and CDR2 is SNTAGT. The length of the CDR3 is 16 residues. The CDR3 bases are TGTGCCAGCAGTGAAGGTAGCGGGGGGGCCGCAGATACGCAGTATTTT. Translation gives CASSEGSGGAADTQYF.